Listed below are T cell receptor beta chains from one sample, sequenced in a study of memory CD4+ T cells and cytomegalovirus serostatus. Sequenced by immunoSEQ multiplex PCR; TCRdb stores in-frame clones only, minus some. This table has about 73,000 clones, around 78% appearing once. The source material was memory CD4+ T cells from blood. Receptors were obtained from an adult in good health and CMV-seropositive. CDR3s include the opening cysteine and the closing phenylalanine or tryptophan. A D gene is named only where the DNA matches it firmly. Size is stated for part of the rows, as once, few or many counts, or as a class when the clone is expanded.

j_call | clone_size | v_call | d_call | cdr3_nt | cdr3_aa
TRBJ2-3 | few | TRBV28 | - | TGTGCCAGCAGTTTAGGTCAGCAGACAGATACGCAGTATTTT | CASSLGQQTDTQYF
TRBJ2-3 | - | TRBV2 | TRBD1 | TGTGCCAGCAGAGCAGGGGGAGATACGCAGTATTTT | CASRAGGDTQYF
TRBJ1-2 | few | TRBV7-9 | TRBD1 | TGTGCCAGCAGCTCGACTACAGGGGATGGCTACACCTTC | CASSSTTGDGYTF
TRBJ2-2 | - | TRBV6-5 | TRBD1 | TGTGCCAGCAGATCGGGACAGGGGGCGGTCGGGGAGCTGTTTTTT | CASRSGQGAVGELFF
TRBJ2-5 | - | TRBV2 | - | TGTGCCAGCAGTGAAACTATACCAAGGGAGACCCAGTACTTC | CASSETIPRETQYF
TRBJ2-2 | - | TRBV11-3 | - | TGTGCCAGCAGCCCGGTCAAGTACACCGGGGAGCTGTTTTTT | CASSPVKYTGELFF
TRBJ1-1 | - | TRBV21-1 | - | TGTGCCAGCAGCAACCCAACTGAAGCTTTCTTT | CASSNPTEAFF
TRBJ2-3 | - | TRBV11-2 | - | TGTGCCAGCAGCTTGGCACCATTAGACACAGATACGCAGTATTTT | CASSLAPLDTDTQYF
TRBJ2-5 | - | TRBV11-2 | - | TGTGCCAGCAGCCCCTCCGGGGCCCCGGGGACCCAGTACTTC | CASSPSGAPGTQYF
TRBJ2-4 | - | TRBV6-1 | - | TGTGCCAGCAATCCAGGTTCGGCCAAAAACATTCAGTACTTC | CASNPGSAKNIQYF
TRBJ2-7 | once | TRBV27 | - | TGTGCCAGCAGTTGGAATTTTATGGTAGCCCCCTACGAGCAGTACTTC | CASSWNFMVAPYEQYF
TRBJ2-1 | - | TRBV18 | - | TGTGCCAGCTCCTACCGGGAAGGCGATGAGCAGTTCTTC | CASSYREGDEQFF
TRBJ2-5 | - | TRBV6-6 | TRBD1 | TGTGCCAGCAGTTCTCCGGGACAGGGGCGCAGGGAGACCCAGTACTTC | CASSSPGQGRRETQYF
TRBJ1-2 | - | TRBV19 | - | TGTGCCAGTAGTAGGGGACGACAAGGCGAGTATGGCTACACCTTC | CASSRGRQGEYGYTF
TRBJ1-1 | - | TRBV19 | - | TGTGCCAGTAGTATAGAGCACACTGAAGCTTTCTTT | CASSIEHTEAFF
TRBJ1-4 | few | TRBV7-6 | - | TGTGCCAGCAGCCCGACCTCGGACGGCCCTAGGGAAAAACTGTTTTTT | CASSPTSDGPREKLFF
TRBJ2-1 | - | TRBV7-9 | TRBD2 | TGTGCCAGCAGCCCCCCACCCCGACTAGCGGGCCTGAAGAATGAGCAGTTCTTC | CASSPPPRLAGLKNEQFF
TRBJ2-1 | - | TRBV7-9 | TRBD2 | TGTGCCAGCAGCTTAGGCGGGACTAGCGGGTACAATGAGCAGTTCTTC | CASSLGGTSGYNEQFF
TRBJ2-1 | - | TRBV28 | - | TGTGCCAGCAGCTCATTCGCCAGCAATGAGCAGTTCTTC | CASSSFASNEQFF
TRBJ1-2 | few | TRBV10-3 | TRBD1 | TGTGCCATCAGTGAGGACAGGGACTATGGCTACACCTTC | CAISEDRDYGYTF
TRBJ1-2 | - | TRBV18 | - | TGTGCCAGCTCACCACGGCCCCAGGAGCTCTACTATGGCTACACCTTC | CASSPRPQELYYGYTF
TRBJ1-5 | - | TRBV28 | - | TGTGCCAGTTTCTCCCTCCTAGGGAATCAGCCCCAGCATTTT | CASFSLLGNQPQHF
TRBJ1-6 | - | TRBV5-6 | - | TGTGCCAGCAGCTTGGAACGATTTAATTCACCCCTCCACTTT | CASSLERFNSPLHF
TRBJ1-3 | - | TRBV30 | - | TGTGCCTGGAGAGCAAGGCGACTTCTAAACACCATATATTTT | CAWRARRLLNTIYF
TRBJ2-2 | - | TRBV19 | - | TGTGCCAGTAGTATTCGGGAAGCTTCCGGGGAGCTGTTTTTT | CASSIREASGELFF
TRBJ2-5 | - | TRBV7-7 | - | TGTGCCAGCAGCTTAGGCGGCGGGAACCAAGAGACCCAGTACTTC | CASSLGGGNQETQYF
TRBJ2-3 | - | TRBV19 | - | TGTGCCAGTAGTACCCGGGGGAGGTTGGAGGGACGCACAGATACGCAGTATTTT | CASSTRGRLEGRTDTQYF
TRBJ2-1 | - | TRBV27 | - | TGTGCCAGTGCGTCGACAGTCGTTGAGCAGTTCTTC | CASASTVVEQFF
TRBJ2-5 | - | TRBV10-2 | TRBD2 | TGCGCCAGCACCAAATCGGGACTAGCGGGGCAGGGTCCACAAGAGACCCAGTACTTC | CASTKSGLAGQGPQETQYF
TRBJ2-7 | - | TRBV28 | TRBD2 | TGTGCCAGCACCTCCCCTAGCGGGGCCTCCTACGAGCAGTACTTC | CASTSPSGASYEQYF
TRBJ2-7 | - | TRBV5-1 | TRBD2 | TGCGCCAGCAGCACCGGGAGGCTAGAGCAGTACTTC | CASSTGRLEQYF
TRBJ1-2 | - | TRBV2 | TRBD1 | TGTGCCAGCAGTGTAACAGGGGAAACCTTC | CASSVTGETF
TRBJ2-2 | few | TRBV2 | TRBD2 | TGTGCCAGCAGCCCCCCGGTAGCGGGGGCGCCCAGGACCGGGGAGCTGTTTTTT | CASSPPVAGAPRTGELFF
TRBJ2-7 | few | TRBV28 | - | TGTGCCAGCAGTCTCATTGGACCGTTATACGAGCAGTACTTC | CASSLIGPLYEQYF
TRBJ2-3 | - | TRBV12-5 | - | TGTGCTAGTGGTACCCGCACAGATACGCAGTATTTT | CASGTRTDTQYF
TRBJ2-2 | - | TRBV7-6 | - | TGTGCCAGCAGCTTAGCCGGGGGAAACACCGGGGAGCTGTTTTTT | CASSLAGGNTGELFF
TRBJ1-5 | - | TRBV19 | - | TGTGCCAGTAGTGACCAGGGCTTTGAGCCCCAGCATTTT | CASSDQGFEPQHF
TRBJ2-6 | - | TRBV7-2 | TRBD2 | TGTGCCAGCAGCTCCCAAAGCGGGACTGGGGCCAACGTCCTGACTTTC | CASSSQSGTGANVLTF
TRBJ1-3 | - | TRBV13 | - | TGTGCCAGCAGCCGTGACAGGCTTACTGGAAACACCATATATTTT | CASSRDRLTGNTIYF
TRBJ2-5 | once | TRBV21-1 | - | TGTGCCAGCAGCGCCAAACGGGACCCCCGAGGAGAGACCCAGTACTTC | CASSAKRDPRGETQYF
TRBJ1-2 | few | TRBV28 | - | TGTGCCAGCAGTTTAGGTGACGGAACGAGAGGCGGCTACACCTTC | CASSLGDGTRGGYTF
TRBJ2-1 | - | TRBV5-1 | - | TGCGCCAGCAGCCTTGGTCGGGATGAGCAGTTCTTC | CASSLGRDEQFF
TRBJ2-5 | - | TRBV19 | - | TGTGCCAGTAGTATGGGACGGCAAGAGACCCAGTACTTC | CASSMGRQETQYF
TRBJ2-6 | - | TRBV30 | TRBD2 | TGTGCCTGGGGACTAGCGGGAGTTTCTGGGGCCAACGTCCTGACTTTC | CAWGLAGVSGANVLTF
TRBJ2-5 | - | TRBV6-5 | TRBD2 | TGTGCCAGCAGTTACGACGGGAGGCGAGAGACCCAGTACTTC | CASSYDGRRETQYF
TRBJ1-1 | few | TRBV30 | - | TGTGCCTGGAGTGTCGTCGGTTCGTTAGGTTTT | CAWSVVGSLGF
TRBJ2-4 | once | TRBV9 | TRBD1 | TGTGCCAGCAGCGGAGGGACAGCTGAAGCCAAAAACATTCAGTACTTC | CASSGGTAEAKNIQYF
TRBJ2-5 | - | TRBV7-2 | TRBD2 | TGTGCCAGCAGCCGGCGACTAGCGGGAGGCGGGGGGGAGACCCAGTACTTC | CASSRRLAGGGGETQYF
TRBJ2-1 | - | TRBV5-1 | TRBD2 | TGCGCCAGCAGCTTGGCAGGACTAGCGACGTACAATGAGCAGTTCTTC | CASSLAGLATYNEQFF
TRBJ1-1 | - | TRBV6-4 | - | TGTGCCAGCAGTGACAATACAGAGAACACTGAAGCTTTCTTT | CASSDNTENTEAFF
TRBJ1-1 | few | TRBV27 | - | TGTGCCAGCAGTCCTGGAGGCTTGAACACTGAAGCTTTCTTT | CASSPGGLNTEAFF
TRBJ1-1 | once | TRBV5-6 | - | TGTGCCAGCAGCCTCTGGACAACGCTTTGGGAGAACACTGAAGCTTTCTTT | CASSLWTTLWENTEAFF
TRBJ1-6 | - | TRBV7-9 | - | TGTGCCAGCAGCGCCGGGGGGGGGAATTCACCCCTCCACTTT | CASSAGGGNSPLHF
TRBJ1-1 | few | TRBV19 | - | TGTGCCAGTAGATATAAGGGGCGTAGCACTGAAGCTTTCTTT | CASRYKGRSTEAFF
TRBJ2-3 | - | TRBV7-2 | - | TGTGCCAGCAGCTTGGGCCCTACTAGCACAGATACGCAGTATTTT | CASSLGPTSTDTQYF
TRBJ2-5 | - | TRBV28 | - | TGTGCCAGCAGTGCCCGCGCGGGCCAAGAGACCCAGTACTTC | CASSARAGQETQYF